This T cell receptor (beta chain) was sequenced during a study of blood T cell repertoires in COVID-19. Study background: From the United States, Italy and Spain came samples of acute and convalescent COVID-19. T cells, B-cell-depleted T cells, or PBMCs provided the cDNA or gDNA that served as material.

Original analysis: Using reference gene primer amplification, nucleated cell counts were estimated. The method was immunoSEQ multiplex PCR; TCRdb's version includes in-frame clones alone and lacks a portion of them. V, J and clone size are those of that table, while D and trimming were read from the DNA. The data contain around 40,000 clones, about 89% of them singletons. This clone has only one observation. Sequencing was done on a sample of peripheral blood. This clonotype originated in a man between 45 and 60 years old with active COVID-19.

CDR3 nucleotides: TGTGCCAGCAGTGAAGCCTCCCTAGCGGGCATGGGAGAGCAGTACTTC. Protein sequence: CASSEASLAGMGEQYF. This rearrangement joins TRBV2 to TRBJ2-7; 8 bases fit TRBD2. The V and J ends lost 0 bases and 7 bases, in that order; junction bases with no gene match: 11. CDR1 and CDR2 from the germline V gene are SNHLY and FYNNEI. This CDR3 is built from 16 residues.